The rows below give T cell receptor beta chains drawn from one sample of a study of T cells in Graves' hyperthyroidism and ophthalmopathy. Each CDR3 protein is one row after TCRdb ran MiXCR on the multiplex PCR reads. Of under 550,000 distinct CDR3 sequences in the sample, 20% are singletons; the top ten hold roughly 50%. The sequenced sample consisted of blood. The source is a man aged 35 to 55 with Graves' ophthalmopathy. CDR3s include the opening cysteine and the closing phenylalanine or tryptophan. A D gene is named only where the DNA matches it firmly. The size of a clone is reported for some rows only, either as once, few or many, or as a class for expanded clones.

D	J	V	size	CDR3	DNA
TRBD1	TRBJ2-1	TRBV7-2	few	CASSSGQGRRGNEQFF	TGTGCCAGCAGCTCCGGACAGGGCCGGCGGGGTAATGAGCAGTTCTTC
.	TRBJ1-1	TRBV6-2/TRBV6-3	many	CASSYSAIRALEAFF	TGTGCCAGCAGTTACTCAGCTATCCGGGCACTTGAAGCTTTCTTT
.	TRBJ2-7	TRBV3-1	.	CASSQGSPEQYF	TGTGCCAGCAGCCAAGGATCCCCCGAGCAGTACTTC
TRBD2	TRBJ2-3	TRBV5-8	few	CASSPPGLAGRGTDTQYF	TGTGCCAGCAGCCCTCCGGGACTAGCGGGGCGGGGCACAGATACGCAGTATTTT
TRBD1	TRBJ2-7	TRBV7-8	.	CASSPAGQASYEQYF	TGTGCCAGCAGCCCCGCGGGACAGGCTTCCTACGAGCAGTACTTC
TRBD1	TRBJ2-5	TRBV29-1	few	CSVGTGQETQYF	TGCAGCGTTGGGACAGGGCAAGAGACCCAGTACTTC
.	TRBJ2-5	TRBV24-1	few	CATSDSTIQETQYF	TGTGCCACCAGTGATTCCACAATTCAAGAGACCCAGTACTTC
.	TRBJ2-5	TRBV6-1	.	CASSRTARQSRETQYF	TGTGCCAGCAGTAGGACAGCGCGGCAGTCGAGGGAGACCCAGTACTTC
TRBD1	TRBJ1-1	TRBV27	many	CASSPLSIQGGMNTEAFF	TGTGCCAGCAGTCCTCTATCAATACAGGGGGGCATGAACACTGAAGCTTTCTTT
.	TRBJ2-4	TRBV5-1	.	CANSSVGSEGNIQYF	TGCGCCAACAGCTCCGTGGGGAGCGAGGGAAACATTCAGTACTTC
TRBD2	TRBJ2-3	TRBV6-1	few	CASAPGTSGPSADTQYF	TGTGCCAGCGCTCCCGGGACTAGCGGCCCCTCGGCGGATACGCAGTATTTT
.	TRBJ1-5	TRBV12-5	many	CASGLGTNQPQHF	TGTGCTAGTGGTTTGGGGACCAATCAGCCCCAGCATTTT
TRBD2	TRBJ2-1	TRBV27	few	CASHSGRISYNEQFF	TGTGCCAGCCATAGCGGGAGGATATCCTACAATGAGCAGTTCTTC
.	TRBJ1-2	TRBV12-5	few	CASGLVLSNGYTF	TGTGCTAGTGGTTTGGTACTCAGTAATGGCTACACCTTC
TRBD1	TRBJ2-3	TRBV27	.	CVSSSHRGRAGSDTQYF	TGTGTCAGCAGTTCTCACAGGGGGCGCGCGGGGTCAGATACGCAGTATTTT